A single sample gave rise to the 20 T cell receptor beta chains below, sequenced in a study of blood T cell repertoires in COVID-19. The data were produced by immunoSEQ multiplex PCR, yet TCRdb's version contains in-frame clones alone and is incomplete. The sample contains under 300,000 clones, over 70% of which appear only once. The sequencing sample was made of peripheral blood. Receptor source: a woman older than 75 with acute or convalescent COVID-19.

The genes are TRBV9 and TRBJ1-6; no clear D. The V end lost 2 bases, the J end lost 7 bases, and 7 bases lay between the germline ends. The germline V gene encodes CDR1 SGDLS and CDR2 YYNGEE. This CDR3 comprises 13 residues. CDR3 sequence: CASSVSWNSPLHF. CDR3 DNA sequence: TGTGCCAGCAGCGTGAGTTGGAATTCACCCCTCCACTTT.

This clone has more than one count but fewer than ten. This chain joins TRBV5-1 and TRBJ2-2; D not certain. The germline gives CDR1 SGHRS, CDR2 YFSETQ. This CDR3 has 14 residues. The V and J ends lost 4 bases and 2 bases respectively, with 9 bases between them. The DNA of the CDR3 is TGCGCCAGCAGCCCGAACGGTAACACCGGGGAGCTGTTTTTT. This encodes CASSPNGNTGELFF.

A few counts support this clone. V usage is TRBV11-3 and J usage is TRBJ2-5; TRBD2 matches at 16 bases. The CDR3 has 16 residues. The V gene's germline CDR1 is SGHNT and CDR2 YENEEA. The V segment lost 5 bases and the J segment 4 bases; nucleotides outside the gene matches: 4. This chain's CDR3 is CASSPGLAGGVETQYF. The CDR3 DNA is TGTGCCAGCAGCCCGGGACTAGCGGGGGGGGTAGAGACCCAGTACTTC.

The chain recombines TRBV21-1 with TRBJ2-1; the DNA was not compared with TRBD1, the D call given in the table. TRBV21-1 counts as a pseudogene. This CDR3 comprises 16 residues. CDR3 DNA sequence: TGTGCCAGCAGCAGCCGGGGACAGCGAGCCTACAATGAGCAGTTCTTC. Its translation is CASSSRGQRAYNEQFF.

This sequence joins TRBV5-4 and TRBJ2-6, with D possibly being TRBD1 (5 bases). CDR3 length: 15 amino acids. The germline CDR1 and CDR2 sequences are SGHNT and YYREEE (reference sequence). V lost 5 bases to trimming and J lost 0 bases, with 9 bases between them. As DNA, the CDR3 is TGTGCCAGCAGTACAGGCTCCTCTGGGGCCAACGTCCTGACTTTC. As protein: CASSTGSSGANVLTF.

This clone was found a few times. This sequence joins TRBV30 and TRBJ1-2; no clear D. The CDR3 is 14 residues long. Germline V gene data show CDR1 as GTSNPN and CDR2 as SVGIG (reference sequence). Trimming took 5 bases from V and 2 from J, leaving 15 bases between them. The CDR3 loop is CAWARLVTNYGYTF. The CDR3 nucleotides are TGTGCCTGGGCCCGCTTGGTTACAAACTATGGCTACACCTTC. The entire variable domain, with the rest obtained from reference TRBV30 and TRBJ1-2, is as follows: SQTIHQWPATLVQPVGSPLSLECTVEGTSNPNLYWYRQAAGRGLQLLFYSVGIGQISSEVPQNLSASRPQDRQFILSSKKLLLSDSGFYLCAWARLVTNYGYTFGSGTRLTVV.

This clone was seen a single time. The V gene is TRBV10-1, the J gene TRBJ2-1; TRBD2 agrees at 9 bases. From germline, CDR1 is WNHNN and CDR2 SYGVQD (reference sequence). V shed 3 bases, J shed 7 bases, and the junction held 13 bases outside the gene matches. CDR3 length equals 17 residues. Here the CDR3 DNA reads TGCGCCAGCAGTGATCGAGGACTAGCGCAAACCTGGAATGAGCAGTTCTTC. Its translation: CASSDRGLAQTWNEQFF.

V and J are TRBV3-1 (or the pseudogene TRBV3-2) and TRBJ2-5, with 7 bases lining up with TRBD1. Losses at the gene ends were 2 bases for V and 2 bases for J; bases not matched to a gene: 2. Germline loops: CDR1 LGHDT, CDR2 YNNKEL (reference sequence). The CDR3 extends over 14 amino acids. The CDR3 DNA reads as TGTGCCAGCAGCCAAAGGACAGGACAAGAGACCCAGTACTTC. Protein product: CASSQRTGQETQYF.

CDR3 in DNA: TGTGCCAGCAGCCGAACCCAGGGGAATAGCAATCAGCCCCAGCATTTT. Protein product: CASSRTQGNSNQPQHF. The chain uses TRBV9 and TRBJ1-5, with D perhaps TRBD1 (6 bases). The CDR3 totals 16 residues. Germline V lookup: CDR1 SGDLS, CDR2 YYNGEE. The V end was cut by 4 bases, the J end by 0 bases, with 14 bases between.

The rearrangement joins TRBV5-4 to TRBJ2-7; no clear D. Per germline, CDR1 SGHNT and CDR2 YYREEE (reference sequence). The V gene lost 3 bases and the J gene lost 4 bases, with 5 bases spanning the gap. The CDR3 is 11 amino acids. The CDR3 region is CASSSPYEQYF. The CDR3 DNA reads as TGTGCCAGCAGCTCTCCTTACGAGCAGTACTTC.

The chain links TRBV19 to TRBJ1-2, with 10 bases identical to TRBD1. Germline-derived CDR1 and CDR2 are LNHDA and SQIVND (reference sequence). Trimming at V came to 6 bases and at J to 3 bases, leaving 10 bases not matched to a gene. This CDR3 has 16 residues. CDR3 sequence reads: CASSENTGTGDYGYTF. The CDR3 bases are TGTGCCAGTAGCGAGAATACCGGGACAGGGGACTATGGCTACACCTTC.

CDR3 DNA sequence: TGTGCCAGCAGTTTTATCGCGGAGACCCAGTACTTC. Residues: CASSFIAETQYF. V usage is TRBV27 and J usage is TRBJ2-5, with D unresolved. The germline V gene has CDR1 MNHEY and CDR2 SMNVEV (reference sequence). Between the trimmed V and J ends, which lost 3 bases and 5 bases, there was a span of 7 bases. The CDR3 runs to 12 residues.

The chain uses TRBV6-6 and TRBJ2-7, with no clear D. This CDR3 comprises 11 residues. Germline V gene lookup returns CDR1 MNHNY and CDR2 SVGAGI (reference sequence). V was pared by 6 bases and J by 0 bases, with 3 bases between. The chain's CDR3 is CASSHSYEQYF. In DNA form, the CDR3 reads TGTGCCAGCAGCCACTCCTACGAGCAGTACTTC.

This chain connects TRBV2 to TRBJ2-5; a weak D match, TRBD1 (6 bases). Trimming pared 6 bases from V and 4 bases from J, leaving 9 bases between. Germline V gene lookup returns CDR1 SNHLY and CDR2 FYNNEI. The CDR3 has 12 residues. CDR3 protein: CASSQGRETQYF. As DNA, the CDR3 is TGTGCCAGCAGCCAGGGGAGAGAGACCCAGTACTTC.

The chain carries TRBV11-3 and TRBJ2-3, with 9 positions matching TRBD2. Germline V lookup: CDR1 SGHNT, CDR2 YENEEA. The CDR3 length is 15 residues. J was trimmed by 1 base and V by 5 bases; bases with no gene match: 4. The CDR3 here is CASSEGLAGTDTQYF. For the CDR3, the DNA is TGTGCCAGCAGCGAGGGACTAGCCGGCACAGATACGCAGTATTTT. Using reference TRBV11-3 and TRBJ2-3 for the parts outside the CDR3, the full variable domain is EAGVVQSPRYKIIEKKQPVAFWCNPISGHNTLYWYLQNLGQGPELLIRYENEEAVDDSQLPKDRFSAERLKGVDSTLKIQPAELGDSAVYLCASSEGLAGTDTQYFGPGTRLTVL.

The rearrangement links TRBV6-5 to TRBJ1-5, with 9 positions matching TRBD1. V was pared by 6 bases and J by 9 bases, with 9 bases of the junction left unmatched. The CDR3 totals 14 residues. In germline, CDR1 is MNHEY, CDR2 SVGAGI. The CDR3 loop is CASSKNRGLGPQHF. CDR3 sequence (DNA): TGTGCCAGCAGCAAAAACAGGGGGCTCGGGCCCCAGCATTTT.

V usage is TRBV7-9 and J usage is TRBJ1-2, with D unclear. Germline CDR1 and CDR2: SEHNR and FQNEAQ (reference sequence). CDR3 length: 14 residues. The germline V and J ends were trimmed by 2 bases and 6 bases, with 13 bases remaining between them. The CDR3 reads CASSLIPGFDGYTF. In nucleotides, the CDR3 is TGTGCCAGCAGCTTAATTCCGGGGTTTGATGGCTACACCTTC.

This clone ranks as medium-sized (0.01 to 0.1%). Other DNA sequences in this specimen translate into the identical CDR3. The rearrangement uses TRBV18 and TRBJ1-2; TRBD1 agrees at 7 bases. The CDR3 length is 13 residues. After removal of 3 bases from V and 3 bases from J, the junction contained 1 base not matched to a gene. In germline, CDR1 is KGHSH, CDR2 LQKENI. CDR3 sequence reads: CASSPQGDYGYTF. CDR3 coding DNA: TGTGCCAGCTCACCCCAGGGGGACTATGGCTACACCTTC.

This clone occurred once. The chain recombines TRBV20-1 with TRBJ2-3; 8 bases align to TRBD1. V shed 3 bases and J 0 bases; nucleotides not matched to a gene: 8. The CDR3 sequence is 16 residues long. Germline loops: CDR1 DFQATT, CDR2 SNEGSKA (reference sequence). The CDR3 region has the DNA TGCAGTGCTAGTACGCGACAGGGGCTTAGCACAGATACGCAGTATTTT. Residues: CSASTRQGLSTDTQYF.

This chain connects TRBV7-6 to TRBJ2-1, with TRBD1 identical over 8 bases. V was clipped by 4 bases and J by 2 bases; unmatched bases: 10. The germline CDR1 and CDR2 sequences are SGHVS and FNYEAQ. The CDR3 extends over 17 amino acids. The CDR3 spells CASSSVRPQGAYNEQFF. CDR3 sequence (DNA): TGTGCCAGCAGCTCCGTGAGACCACAGGGGGCCTACAATGAGCAGTTCTTC.